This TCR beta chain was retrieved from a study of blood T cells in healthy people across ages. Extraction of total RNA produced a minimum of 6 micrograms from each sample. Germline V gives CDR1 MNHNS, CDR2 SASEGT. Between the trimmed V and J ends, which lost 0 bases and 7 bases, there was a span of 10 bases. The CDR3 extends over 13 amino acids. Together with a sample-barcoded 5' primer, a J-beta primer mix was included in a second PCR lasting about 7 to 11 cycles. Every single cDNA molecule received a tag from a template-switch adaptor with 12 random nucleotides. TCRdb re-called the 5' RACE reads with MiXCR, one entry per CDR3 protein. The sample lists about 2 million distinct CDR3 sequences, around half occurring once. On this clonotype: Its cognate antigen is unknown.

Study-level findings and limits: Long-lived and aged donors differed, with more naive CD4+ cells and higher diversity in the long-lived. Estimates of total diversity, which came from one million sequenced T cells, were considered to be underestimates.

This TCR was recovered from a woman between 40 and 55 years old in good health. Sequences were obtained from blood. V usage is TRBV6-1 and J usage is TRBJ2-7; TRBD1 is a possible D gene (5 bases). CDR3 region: CASSEALGREQYF. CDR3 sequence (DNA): TGTGCCAGCAGTGAAGCGCTGGGGCGAGAGCAGTACTTC.